This TCR beta chain appears in the sequencing data of a study of PD-1 blockade in mismatch repair-deficient tumors. The V segment lost 0 bases and the J segment 4 bases; nucleotides outside the gene matches: 8. The V gene's germline CDR1 is MNHEY and CDR2 SMNVEV (reference sequence). The CDR3 extends over 16 amino acids. Mismatch repair deficiency was confirmed in all patients, by PCR or immunohistochemistry. Profiling relied on immunoSEQ multiplex PCR, and the TCRdb table lists in-frame clones only, not all of them. This sample has about 110,000 clones, with about three quarters found just once. Here the sequenced sample was peripheral blood, taken about 60 weeks after starting pembrolizumab. The J gene is TRBJ2-7, the V gene TRBV27; 8 bases line up with TRBD1. This TCR came from an adult with mismatch repair-deficient cancer. The DNA of the CDR3 is TGTGCCAGCAGTTTATCAGGGGCAGGGGGCCTTTACGAGCAGTACTTC. Amino acid sequence: CASSLSGAGGLYEQYF.